A single sample gave rise to the 7 T cell receptor beta chains below, sequenced in a study of blood T cells in healthy people across ages. PCR was performed a second time for about 7 to 12 cycles using a sample-barcoded 5' primer and a J-beta primer mix. TCRdb processed the 5' RACE reads anew with MiXCR; each CDR3 protein has one entry. The profile shows about 1,000,000 distinct CDR3 sequences, 45% of them singletons. Sequenced material: blood. Receptors were obtained from a woman aged 55-70 years in good health.

V gene TRBV4-1 combines with J gene TRBJ2-3; perhaps TRBD2 as D (6 bases). This CDR3 has 14 residues. Germline CDR1 MGHRA, CDR2 YSYEKL. V lost 0 bases to trimming and J lost 8 bases, with 12 bases between them. Here the CDR3 DNA reads TGCGCCAGCAGCCAAGATCGGGAGACGACTACGCAGTATTTT. This codes for CASSQDRETTTQYF.

The V and J genes are TRBV2 and TRBJ2-2; a possible D gene is TRBD2 (6 bases). This CDR3 spans 10 amino acids. Germline loops: CDR1 SNHLY, CDR2 FYNNEI. V dropped 8 bases and J dropped 13 bases, with 11 bases sitting between them. As DNA, the CDR3 is TGTGCCAGCGGGGGGACCCGGCTGTTTTTT. As protein: CASGGTRLFF. Filled out from reference TRBV2 and TRBJ2-2, the complete variable domain reads EPEVTQTPSHQVTQMGQEVILRCVPISNHLYFYWYRQILGQKVEFLVSFYNNEISEKSEIFDDQFSVERPDGSNFTLKIRSTKLEDSAMYFCASGGTRLFFGEGSRLTVL.

This clonotype was detected only a few times. V gene TRBV7-8 combines with J gene TRBJ1-4; D uncertain. The CDR3 is 18 amino acids. The V and J ends lost 2 bases and 0 bases respectively, with 16 bases between them. CDR1 is SGHVS and CDR2 is FQNEAQ in the germline V gene. DNA for the CDR3: TGTGCCAGCAGCTTATTTGCTAGGATGCAGGCAACTAATGAAAAACTGTTTTTT. Translation: CASSLFARMQATNEKLFF.

The chain links TRBV15 to TRBJ2-1; 11 nucleotides agree with TRBD2. The last part of the DNA fits TRBJ2-7 better; the J call may be wrong. From germline, CDR1 is LNHNV and CDR2 YYDKDF (reference sequence). The CDR3 is 16 residues long. DNA for the CDR3: TGTGCCACCAGCAGAGGTAGCGGGAGGGCCTTGAATGAGCAGTACTTC. Translated, it gives CATSRGSGRALNEQYF.

The chain recombines TRBV7-6 with TRBJ1-2, with D possibly matching TRBD1 (6 bases). The germline gives CDR1 SGHVS, CDR2 FNYEAQ. The V end was cut by 5 bases, the J end by 7 bases, with 26 bases between. The CDR3 loop spans 17 amino acids. CDR3 bases: TGTGCCAGCAGCAGCATCCAGGGGCCAACCCGATCGTTTGGCTACACCTTC. Amino acids: CASSSIQGPTRSFGYTF.

This chain uses TRBV7-8 with TRBJ1-1; no clear D. The germline V gene encodes CDR1 SGHVS and CDR2 FQNEAQ. Trimming removed 4 bases at V and 3 bases at J, with 15 bases between. CDR3 size: 15 residues. The CDR3 reads CASSSRRRRDTEAFF. In DNA, the CDR3 is TGTGCCAGCAGCTCCCGGCGGCGACGGGACACTGAAGCTTTCTTT.

This chain links TRBV29-1 with TRBJ2-5; 7 bases are shared with TRBD2. Trimming took 1 base from V and 11 from J; bases not matched to a gene: 10. CDR1 is SQVTM, CDR2 ANQGSEA, per germline. This CDR3 is 13 amino acids long. CDR3 sequence reads: CSVEGSGGLGQYF. The DNA for the CDR3 is TGCAGCGTTGAAGGCTCGGGAGGTCTAGGGCAGTACTTC.